This note documents a single T cell receptor beta chain sequence. This record comes from a study of blood T cell repertoires in COVID-19. Overall study: Samples taken during acute and convalescent COVID-19 were collected in the United States, Italy and Spain. PBMCs, B-cell-depleted T cells, or T cells were the source of the cDNA or gDNA that made up the material.

The CDR3 has 11 residues. Trimming took 8 bases from V and 2 from J; bases not matched to a gene: 2. The germline CDR1 and CDR2 sequences are DFQATT and SNEGSKA (reference sequence). Seattle patients were enrolled during active infection and followed longitudinally. In the original processing: Estimation of nucleated cell counts relied on the amplification of reference gene primers. The protocol was immunoSEQ multiplex PCR, while the TCRdb copy is restricted to in-frame clones and leaves out a portion. The DNA gave D and trimming, while V, J and clone size come from that table. The sample lists 25,000 to 35,000 clones; approximately 91% were seen once.

The TCR sequence derives from a man aged 60-69 years with COVID-19, enrolled during active disease. Sample: peripheral blood. The chain couples TRBV20-1 to TRBJ1-2; 7 bases match TRBD1. CDR3 region: CSPGGNYGYTF. The CDR3 DNA follows: TGCAGTCCAGGGGGGAACTATGGCTACACCTTC.